Below, one TCR beta chain is given with its context. Its antigen remains unknown. This entry comes from a study of beta chain features in type 1 diabetes. The wider study: There was similarity between patients and healthy donors in age, gender and cell yields.

Study-wide points: Naive, central memory and regulatory TCRB repertoires appeared more similar among patients than healthy donors.

Germline CDR1 and CDR2: PRHDT and FYEKMQ (reference sequence). CDR3 size: 15 residues. The germline V and J ends were trimmed by 1 base and 1 base, with 7 bases remaining between them. Every isolated RNA sample was fully reverse transcribed, so sequencing captured expressed TCRB transcripts. Data came from immunoSEQ multiplex PCR; TCRdb stores just in-frame clones and leaves some out. Of around 19,000 clones in the sample, 45% to 50% are singletons; the top ten hold 0.43%. Specimen: stem cell memory CD4+ T cells from blood. This sequence originates from a man between 18 and 35 years old in good health. The chain is built from TRBV13 and TRBJ2-2, with D possibly being TRBD1 (6 bases). The CDR3: CASSLVRGNTGELFF. The CDR3 DNA reads as TGTGCCAGCAGCTTAGTCAGGGGGAACACCGGGGAGCTGTTTTTT.